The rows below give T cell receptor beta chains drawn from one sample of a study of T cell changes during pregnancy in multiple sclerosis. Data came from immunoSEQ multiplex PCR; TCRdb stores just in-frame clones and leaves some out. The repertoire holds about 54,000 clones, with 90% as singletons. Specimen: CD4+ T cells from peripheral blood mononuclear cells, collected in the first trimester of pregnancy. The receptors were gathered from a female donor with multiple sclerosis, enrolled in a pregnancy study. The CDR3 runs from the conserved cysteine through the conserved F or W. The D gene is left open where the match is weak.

CAGGTGLGTQYF TRBJ2-5 TRBV30 TRBD1 12
CASKIEAGDYSEQFF TRBJ2-1 TRBV2 TRBD2 15
CASRGRQSTDTQYF TRBJ2-3 TRBV2 . 14
CATTGVLGYTF TRBJ1-2 TRBV6-6 TRBD1 11
CASREMGLANTNEQFF TRBJ2-1 TRBV6-1 TRBD2 16
CAWSVPGPSTDTQYF TRBJ2-3 TRBV30 . 15
CASSDATGSQPQHF TRBJ1-5 TRBV18 . 14
CASSAGLAGEPYNEQFF TRBJ2-1 TRBV9 TRBD2 17
CASSEALRGVAEAFF TRBJ1-1 TRBV2 . 15
CASSVVAEGPKQFF TRBJ2-1 TRBV9 . 14
CASSEGTGGYSTDTQYF TRBJ2-3 TRBV9 TRBD1 17
CASSPGGESNQPQHF TRBJ1-5 TRBV18 . 15